This T cell receptor beta chain came from a study of regulatory T cells in long-lasting Graves disease. Study observations and caveats: Persistent disease was associated with favored TRBV28 usage and with favored use of TRBJ1-2 and TRBJ2-5. Blood alone, not thyroid tissue, was studied.

CDR3-region Arm-PCR and iRepertoire HTBI primers produced the TCR beta libraries. One entry per CDR3 protein, called by TCRdb with MiXCR from the multiplex PCR reads. Of roughly 560,000 distinct CDR3 sequences in the sample, around 11% were seen once. V lost 6 bases, J lost 7 bases, and 9 bases lay in between. This CDR3 comprises 11 residues. This clonotype was detected a few times. The antigen is unknown. A read error may be the cause here, since a much bigger clone is one base away. The CDR3 ends on some other residue instead of the conserved phenylalanine or tryptophan, so this is likely a read error. Time point given: newly diagnosed GD, antithyroid drugs for less than 3 months. There was RNA extracted from PBMCs, and the TCR library was made from it. A peripheral blood sample, roughly 9 milliliters in volume, was drawn into EDTA tubes. The data also belong to a second study, concerning T cells in Graves' hyperthyroidism and ophthalmopathy. That study reports: The primer set for the first-round RT-PCR of the TCR CDR3 was HTBI.

The rearrangement joins TRBV12-3 or TRBV12-4 to TRBJ1-1, with a weak D call TRBD1 (5 bases). The sample in question was peripheral blood mononuclear cells (PBMCs), obtained at new diagnosis, from a patient treated with antithyroid drugs. The clonotype comes from a woman aged 25 to 39 with Graves disease. The CDR3 loop is CASRPQVEAFL. The CDR3 DNA sequence: TGTGCCAGCAGACCACAGGTTGAAGCTTTCCTT.